This entry lists 20 T cell receptor beta chains sequenced from one sample in a study of cytomegalovirus exposure and HLA in healthy donors. Method: immunoSEQ multiplex PCR; TCRdb's copy keeps in-frame clones and lacks some. The table shows about 250,000 clones, with about 88% occurring only once. The sequencing input was PBMCs. These TCRs come from a man aged 18 to 29 in good health and CMV-seropositive.

V and J are TRBV19 and TRBJ1-1; possibly TRBD1 for D (6 bases). Between the trimmed V and J ends, which lost 7 bases and 0 bases, there was a span of 12 bases. Germline V gives CDR1 LNHDA, CDR2 SQIVND (reference sequence). This CDR3 has 14 residues. The CDR3 here is CASTIGGMNTEAFF. The CDR3 DNA reads TGTGCCAGTACGATTGGGGGCATGAACACTGAAGCTTTCTTT.

This sequence joins TRBV6-5 and TRBJ2-2; tentatively, D is TRBD2 (5 bases). Germline V gives CDR1 MNHEY, CDR2 SVGAGI. The CDR3 consists of 15 residues. V was shortened by 5 bases and J by 0 bases, with 10 bases between the two germline ends. CDR3 sequence: CASSPGIANTGELFF. DNA of the CDR3: TGTGCCAGCAGTCCCGGGATTGCGAACACCGGGGAGCTGTTTTTT.

The rearrangement joins TRBV27 to TRBJ2-2, with TRBD2 matching over 7 bases. The junction had 11 bases not matched to a gene; V was cut back by 7 bases and J by 3 bases. Looked up from germline, CDR1 is MNHEY and CDR2 is SMNVEV (reference sequence). The CDR3 extends over 16 amino acids. The CDR3, as DNA: TGTGCCAGCACCTATCTGGGAGGGCCGTACACCGGGGAGCTGTTTTTT. Protein product: CASTYLGGPYTGELFF.

CDR3 bases: TGTGCCAGCAGTGAAGGGCCAGGGAACTATGGCTACACCTTC. Translation gives CASSEGPGNYGYTF. V usage is TRBV6-1 and J usage is TRBJ1-2; a possible D gene is TRBD1 (5 bases). V dropped 1 base and J dropped 2 bases, with 8 bases sitting between them. The CDR3 covers 14 residues. Germline V CDR1 and CDR2: MNHNS, SASEGT.

The J gene is TRBJ2-2, the V gene TRBV15; D gene unclear. V shed 4 bases and J shed 1 base, with 10 bases lying between them. This CDR3 comprises 15 residues. Germline V lookup: CDR1 LNHNV, CDR2 YYDKDF (reference sequence). The CDR3 DNA is TGTGCCACCAGCAAAACAGTCAGGAACACCGGGGAGCTGTTTTTT. It is translated as CATSKTVRNTGELFF.

The chain carries TRBV6-6 and TRBJ2-2, with D perhaps matching TRBD1 or TRBD2 (5 bases each). Trimming took 2 bases from V and 7 from J, leaving 11 bases between them. Germline values: CDR1 MNHNY, CDR2 SVGAGI (reference sequence). The CDR3 loop spans 14 amino acids. The CDR3 DNA is TGTGCCAGCAGTTACGGCTGGGGGAACGGGGAGCTGTTTTTT. Amino acids: CASSYGWGNGELFF.

The rearrangement links TRBV4-1 to TRBJ1-5; D remains unclear. Germline V lookup: CDR1 MGHRA, CDR2 YSYEKL. The CDR3 has 15 amino acids. Trimming pared 0 bases from V and 0 bases from J, leaving 6 bases between. The CDR3 nucleotides are TGCGCCAGCAGCCAAGACCCATATAGCAATCAGCCCCAGCATTTT. Amino acids: CASSQDPYSNQPQHF.

The chain links TRBV27 to TRBJ2-1; D may be TRBD1 (6 bases). Per germline, CDR1 MNHEY and CDR2 SMNVEV (reference sequence). V shed 3 bases and J shed 4 bases, with 10 bases lying between them. This CDR3 spans 14 amino acids. The CDR3 reads CASSFLQGYNEQFF. The CDR3 region has the DNA TGTGCCAGCAGTTTCCTACAGGGATACAATGAGCAGTTCTTC.

The rearrangement joins TRBV2 to TRBJ2-5; 12 nucleotides align to TRBD1. There are 17 residues in the CDR3. Germline V gene data show CDR1 as SNHLY and CDR2 as FYNNEI. With 2 bases clipped from V and 7 bases from J, the junction kept 11 bases outside the gene matches. The CDR3 spells CASSELLGDRGLATQYF. The CDR3 nucleotides are TGTGCCAGCAGTGAATTACTAGGGGACAGGGGGCTCGCGACCCAGTACTTC.

The J gene is TRBJ2-4, the V gene TRBV11-2; 8 bases agree with TRBD2. This CDR3 region has 17 residues. Germline V gene lookup returns CDR1 SGHAT and CDR2 FQNNGV. Trimming took 6 bases from V and 2 from J; bases not matched to a gene: 12. CDR3 sequence reads: CASRKTSEGITKNIQYF. The DNA for the CDR3 is TGTGCCAGCAGGAAGACTAGCGAGGGTATAACCAAAAACATTCAGTACTTC. Looking up the rest from reference TRBV11-2 and TRBJ2-4 gives the full variable domain: EAGVAQSPRYKIIEKRQSVAFWCNPISGHATLYWYQQILGQGPKLLIQFQNNGVVDDSQLPKDRFSAERLKGVDSTLKIQPAKLEDSAVYLCASRKTSEGITKNIQYFGAGTRLSVL.

The V call is TRBV7-9, the J call TRBJ2-4; the match to TRBD1 covers 9 bases. The CDR3 sequence is 14 residues long. With V trimmed by 5 bases and J by 6 bases, 5 bases remained unmatched. CDR1 SEHNR and CDR2 FQNEAQ come from the germline V gene (reference sequence). The CDR3 sequence: CASSGGDRVNIQYF. CDR3 nucleotide sequence: TGTGCCAGCAGCGGAGGGGACAGGGTAAACATTCAGTACTTC.

CDR3 loop: CASSADQGHRGYTF. Here the CDR3 DNA reads TGTGCCAGCAGCGCCGACCAGGGACATAGGGGCTACACCTTC. The V call is TRBV9, the J call TRBJ1-2; perhaps TRBD1 as D (6 bases). Germline V gene sequence: CDR1 SGDLS, CDR2 YYNGEE. CDR3 length: 14 residues. V was clipped by 3 bases and J by 8 bases, with 17 bases between them.

The chain uses TRBV30 and TRBJ2-5; a possible D gene is TRBD1 (5 bases). The CDR3 sequence is 13 residues long. Trimming pared 4 bases from V and 5 bases from J, leaving 14 bases between. From germline, CDR1 is GTSNPN and CDR2 SVGIG (reference sequence). The CDR3 spells CAWTRQTGETQYF. The CDR3 coding sequence is TGTGCCTGGACCAGACAGACTGGGGAGACCCAGTACTTC. The full variable domain, with the rest looked up from reference TRBV30 and TRBJ2-5, is SQTIHQWPATLVQPVGSPLSLECTVEGTSNPNLYWYRQAAGRGLQLLFYSVGIGQISSEVPQNLSASRPQDRQFILSSKKLLLSDSGFYLCAWTRQTGETQYFGPGTRLLVL.

This chain connects TRBV6-5 to TRBJ2-3, with a weak D call TRBD1 (5 bases). Trimming stripped 0 bases from V and 6 bases from J, with 7 bases between. The CDR3 runs 13 residues. CDR1 is MNHEY and CDR2 is SVGAGI in the germline V gene. CDR3: CASSYSKGDTQYF. CDR3 coding DNA: TGTGCCAGCAGTTACTCGAAGGGGGATACGCAGTATTTT.

The J gene is TRBJ2-3, the V gene TRBV5-1, with 10 bases lining up with TRBD1. V lost 4 bases and J lost 5; bases outside the gene matches: 4. From germline, CDR1 is SGHRS and CDR2 YFSETQ. The CDR3 contains 14 residues. In nucleotides, the CDR3 is TGCGCCAGCAGCCTGGGACAGGGGAGAGATACGCAGTATTTT. Translating gives CASSLGQGRDTQYF.

The V and J genes are TRBV27 and TRBJ2-1, with a weak D call TRBD2 (6 bases). Trimming stripped 1 base from V and 10 bases from J, with 20 bases between. The CDR3 is 16 amino acids. CDR1 MNHEY and CDR2 SMNVEV come from the germline V gene (reference sequence). CDR3 DNA sequence: TGTGCCAGCAGTTTATGGGGGGTGGCGGGGTTACGGGAGCAGTTCTTC. It codes for CASSLWGVAGLREQFF.

In its sample, this clone was seen once. This chain links TRBV27 with TRBJ2-5; 10 bases line up with TRBD2. Germline V gene lookup returns CDR1 MNHEY and CDR2 SMNVEV (reference sequence). The CDR3 consists of 14 residues. Trimming took 4 bases from V and 5 from J; bases not matched to a gene: 4. The CDR3, as DNA: TGTGCCAGCAGTTCGGGACTAGCGTTGGAGACCCAGTACTTC. Amino acids: CASSSGLALETQYF.

The CDR3 DNA follows: TGCGCCAGCAGCTTGGGTCCGACAGGGGTCTACGAGCAGTACTTC. Translating it yields CASSLGPTGVYEQYF. This chain connects TRBV5-1 to TRBJ2-7; the match to TRBD1 covers 8 bases. This CDR3 contains 15 residues. After removal of 0 bases from V and 3 bases from J, the junction contained 5 bases not matched to a gene. Germline CDR1 SGHRS, CDR2 YFSETQ.

This chain connects TRBV30 to TRBJ1-3; TRBD1 aligns across 11 bases. This CDR3 contains 15 residues. Germline trimming cut 5 bases from V and 1 base from J; bases unmatched to any gene: 4. Germline V gives CDR1 GTSNPN, CDR2 SVGIG (reference sequence). In nucleotides, the CDR3 is TGTGCCTGGGGACAGGGGGCTACTTCTGGAAACACCATATATTTT. Translated, it gives CAWGQGATSGNTIYF.

The chain links TRBV30 to TRBJ1-3, with D hard to call. Trimming pared 0 bases from V and 4 bases from J, leaving 7 bases between. Germline CDR1 GTSNPN, CDR2 SVGIG (reference sequence). CDR3 length: 13 amino acids. CDR3 residues: CAWSVNSGNTIYF. As DNA, the CDR3 is TGTGCCTGGAGTGTAAACTCGGGAAACACCATATATTTT.